The entry below describes one T cell receptor (beta chain). Profiling relied on immunoSEQ multiplex PCR, and the TCRdb table lists in-frame clones only, not all of them. The table has 200,000 to 300,000 clones, about 91% seen once. This record comes from a study of blood T cell repertoires in COVID-19. Study summary: Samples came from the United States, Italy and Spain, spanning acute and convalescent COVID-19. The cDNA or gDNA used as material had been derived from T cells, B-cell-depleted T cells, or PBMCs.

Participants came from roughly 24 US areas, aged about 18 to 89 years. Clinical histories supplied by participants themselves formed the basis of cohort assignment. The V end was cut by 1 base, the J end by 15 bases, with 16 bases between. The CDR3 spans 13 residues. The germline gives CDR1 SGHAT, CDR2 FQNNGV. V gene TRBV11-2 combines with J gene TRBJ2-1; D possibly corresponds to TRBD1 (5 bases). The TCR originated in a woman aged 40 to 50 with acute COVID-19. Specimen: PBMCs or T cells enriched from blood (not recorded which). In DNA, the CDR3 is TGTGCCAGCAGCTTAGCAGGGCAACCCGCTAGGTTCTTC. Its translation is CASSLAGQPARFF.